Listed below are T cell receptor beta chains from one sample, sequenced in a study of cytomegalovirus exposure and HLA in healthy donors. Method: immunoSEQ multiplex PCR; TCRdb's copy keeps in-frame clones and lacks some. The sample lists about 35,000 clones; 75% to 90% were seen once. The sequenced material came from PBMCs. All receptors derive from a male donor in good health and CMV-seronegative. The conserved cysteine and the conserved F or W are not part of the CDR3 here. The order of the fields is V gene, J gene, CDR3 protein.

>TRBV5-3|TRBJ1-4
ARSHNLLRGVCEKLF
>TRBV19|TRBJ2-1
ASSIGPGTSGPWGYNEQF
>TRBV19|TRBJ1-1
ATGDRGLNTEAF
>TRBV7-6|TRBJ1-1
ASSLGGWSTEAF
>TRBV28|TRBJ1-2
ASSAALRQALGGYT
>TRBV28|TRBJ2-5
ASRTSGRGQETQY
>TRBV10-3|TRBJ1-2
ATKAGTTNYGYT
>TRBV7-8|TRBJ1-2
ASSLEGTIYGYT
>TRBV5-6|TRBJ1-1
ASRWGVSTDTEAF
>TRBV5-1|TRBJ2-1
ASSLLASSSYNEQF
>TRBV6-1|TRBJ1-6
ASSEAADRGNSPLH
>TRBV5-1|TRBJ1-1
ASSSQGAGTEAF
>TRBV5-1|TRBJ2-1
ASSFDRVSTYNEQF
>TRBV6-6|TRBJ1-1
ASSYPGHGSGEAF
>TRBV19|TRBJ2-3
ASSILAGGTDTQY
>TRBV6-6|TRBJ2-5
ASSYAQGAETQY
>TRBV7-9|TRBJ2-7
ASSSTDGTPYEQY
>TRBV6-1|TRBJ1-4
ASSRQSPPGKLF
>TRBV4-2|TRBJ2-7
ASSPSGDYEQY
>TRBV7-2|TRBJ2-7
ASSLDLPPTEQY
>TRBV4-2|TRBJ1-6
ASSQEANSPLH
>TRBV6-1|TRBJ2-4
ASTPPFPQNIQY
>TRBV5-6|TRBJ1-1
ASSHGTAEAF
>TRBV6-5|TRBJ1-1
ASSYQGQISEAF
>TRBV19|TRBJ1-5
ASSLIRATDSNQPQH
>TRBV6-5|TRBJ1-6
ASSYSRDRGSPLH
>TRBV6-1|TRBJ1-1
ASRRDTEAF
>TRBV4-1|TRBJ1-2
ASSQDRGRSEGYT
>TRBV7-2|TRBJ1-2
ASSSGQGYGYT
>TRBV29-1|TRBJ1-1
SARLRDRGNTEAF
>TRBV10-3|TRBJ2-2
AISEGKGAAGELF
>TRBV5-1|TRBJ1-3
ASSLEGGGNTIY
>TRBV21-1|TRBJ2-5
ASSNDKETQY
>TRBV5-6|TRBJ1-3
ASSLQYSGNTIY
>TRBV6-5|TRBJ1-4
ASSTTVDEKLF
>TRBV27|TRBJ2-7
ASSTPGQSSYEQY
>TRBV30|TRBJ2-5
AWSHQGEGQETQY
>TRBV10-3|TRBJ2-3
AISERAGGPGTQY
>TRBV27|TRBJ2-1
ASSPRLAGGYNEQF
>TRBV19|TRBJ1-2
ASSIPGTANYGYT
>TRBV30|TRBJ1-1
AWGWAPQGTEAF
>TRBV6-1|TRBJ1-1
ASSEGGPGTEAF
>TRBV6-6|TRBJ1-5
ASSFGGHRDQPQH
>TRBV19|TRBJ1-3
ASTDYTSGNTIY
>TRBV29-1|TRBJ2-1
SGTGSSYNEQF